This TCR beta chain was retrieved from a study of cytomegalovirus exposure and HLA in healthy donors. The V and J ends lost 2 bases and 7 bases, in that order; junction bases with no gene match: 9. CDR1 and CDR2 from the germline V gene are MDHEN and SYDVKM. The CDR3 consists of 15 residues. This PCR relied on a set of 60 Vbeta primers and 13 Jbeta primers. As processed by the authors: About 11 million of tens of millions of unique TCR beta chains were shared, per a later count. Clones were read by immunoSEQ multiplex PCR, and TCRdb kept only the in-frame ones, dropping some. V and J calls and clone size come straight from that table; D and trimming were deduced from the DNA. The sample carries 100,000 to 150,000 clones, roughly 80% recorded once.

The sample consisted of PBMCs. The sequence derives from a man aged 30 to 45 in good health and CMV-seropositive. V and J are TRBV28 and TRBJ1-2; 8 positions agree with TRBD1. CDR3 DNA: TGTGCCAGCAGTTTAGGGGGGAGCAGGGGGCTTGGCTACACCTTC. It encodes CASSLGGSRGLGYTF.